This T cell receptor (beta chain) was retrieved from a study of regulatory and conventional T cells in RAG deficiency. Whole-study findings and limits: Other subsets showed approximately 10-fold reductions, but Treg unique TCR beta sequences fell approximately 90-fold in these patients. Shorter CDR3s in all patient subsets; >75% Treg-Tconv overlap in Omenn.

The protocol was immunoSEQ multiplex PCR, while the TCRdb copy is restricted to in-frame clones and leaves out a portion. This sample has more than 40,000 clones, with just under 90% found just once. The CDR3 has 11 residues. V was pared by 1 base and J by 8 bases, with 9 bases between. Germline V lookup: CDR1 DFQATT, CDR2 SNEGSKA (reference sequence). About this clone itself: Antigen unknown.

Genomic DNA came from blood conventional CD4+ T cells gated CD25-low CD127-high. This sample also appeared in a second study, on regulatory T cells. From that study: The primer mix had 52 TRBV and 13 TRBJ primers.

Material for sequencing was CD4+ effector T cells sorted from blood. The chain combines TRBV20-1 with TRBJ2-7; D remains unclear. The TCR originated in a human donor in good health. CDR3 in amino acids: CSARVMEQQYF. CDR3 in DNA: TGCAGTGCTAGAGTAATGGAACAGCAGTACTTC.